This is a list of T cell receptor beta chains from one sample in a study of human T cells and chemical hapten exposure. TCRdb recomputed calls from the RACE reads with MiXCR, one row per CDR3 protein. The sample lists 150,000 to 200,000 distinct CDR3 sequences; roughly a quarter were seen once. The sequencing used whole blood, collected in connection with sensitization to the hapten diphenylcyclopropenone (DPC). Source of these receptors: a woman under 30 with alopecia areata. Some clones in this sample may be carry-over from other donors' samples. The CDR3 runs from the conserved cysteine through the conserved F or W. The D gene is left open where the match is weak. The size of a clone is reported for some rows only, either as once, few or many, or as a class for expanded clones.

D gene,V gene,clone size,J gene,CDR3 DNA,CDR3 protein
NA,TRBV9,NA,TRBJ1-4,TGTGCCAGCAGCCCCCGAGTGGGGGCACAGCATAGCACCGCTGAAAAACTGTTTTTT,CASSPRVGAQHSTAEKLFF
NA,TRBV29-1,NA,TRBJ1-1,TGCAGCGTTCGGACCCGATTACAGAACACTGAAGCTTTCTTT,CSVRTRLQNTEAFF
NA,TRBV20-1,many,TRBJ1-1,TGCAGTGCCGCGAAGGGGAACACTGAAGCTTTCTTT,CSAAKGNTEAFF
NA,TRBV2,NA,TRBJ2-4,TGTGCCAGCGTGGGCGAGGGCGGCAACATTCAGTACTTC,CASVGEGGNIQYF
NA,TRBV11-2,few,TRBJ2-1,TGTGCCAGCAGCTTCCAAACTGGCTATGGAGAGCAGTTCTTC,CASSFQTGYGEQFF
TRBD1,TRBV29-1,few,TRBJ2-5,TGCACAGGGGGTGGAAGGACGGCGTTTCAAGAGACCCAGTACTTC,CTGGGRTAFQETQYF
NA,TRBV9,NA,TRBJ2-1,TGTGCCAGCAGCGTAGTGCGAGAGAATGAGCAGTTCTTC,CASSVVRENEQFF
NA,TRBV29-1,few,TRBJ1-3,TGCAGCGTTTTCTCCGGGACCTGGGGAAACACCATATATTTT,CSVFSGTWGNTIYF
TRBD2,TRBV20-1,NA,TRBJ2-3,TGCAGTGCTAGACCGGGGGGTAGCACAGATACGCAGTATTTT,CSARPGGSTDTQYF
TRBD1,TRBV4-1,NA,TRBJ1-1,TGCGCCAGCAGCCACGGGGACAGGGTGAACACTGAAGCTTTCTTT,CASSHGDRVNTEAFF